These 6 T cell receptor beta chains were all obtained from the same sample, sequenced in a study of cytomegalovirus exposure and HLA in healthy donors. PCR employed 60 Vbeta and 13 Jbeta primers. TCRdb's table, derived via immunoSEQ multiplex PCR, lists solely in-frame clones and lacks some. The data contain 250,000 or so clones, under 90% of them singletons. The sample taken for sequencing was PBMCs. Receptors originate from a human donor in good health.

J is TRBJ2-4 and V is TRBV15, with a weak D call TRBD1 (5 bases). The CDR3 has 16 residues. V dropped 3 bases and J dropped 0 bases, with 12 bases sitting between them. Germline CDR1 is LNHNV and CDR2 is YYDKDF (reference sequence). The CDR3 DNA sequence: TGTGCCACCAGCAGCTTAAGGGGTCGAGCCAAAAACATTCAGTACTTC. It is translated as CATSSLRGRAKNIQYF.

The chain combines TRBV18 with TRBJ1-2; 7 bases fit TRBD1. The germline gives CDR1 KGHSH, CDR2 LQKENI. This CDR3 comprises 13 residues. The trim removed 4 bases at V and 3 bases at J, leaving 2 bases unmatched. CDR3 sequence reads: CASSHDRDYGYTF. For the CDR3, the DNA is TGTGCCAGCTCACACGACAGGGACTATGGCTACACCTTC.

The chain uses TRBV11-2 and TRBJ2-7, with 9 bases matching TRBD2. Looked up from germline, CDR1 is SGHAT and CDR2 is FQNNGV. This CDR3 is built from 15 residues. Trimming took 2 bases from V and 6 from J; bases not matched to a gene: 8. The CDR3 reads CASSLSSAGGSEQYF. The CDR3 DNA is TGTGCCAGCAGCTTATCTTCAGCGGGAGGAAGCGAGCAGTACTTC. Looking up the rest from reference TRBV11-2 and TRBJ2-7 gives the full variable domain: EAGVAQSPRYKIIEKRQSVAFWCNPISGHATLYWYQQILGQGPKLLIQFQNNGVVDDSQLPKDRFSAERLKGVDSTLKIQPAKLEDSAVYLCASSLSSAGGSEQYFGPGTRLTVT.

About this clone itself: Other DNA variants within this sample encode the same CDR3. The rearrangement joins TRBV5-1 to TRBJ2-3; D remains unclear. The CDR3 is 12 residues long. CDR1 and CDR2 (germline): SGHRS, YFSETQ. The germline V and J ends were trimmed by 5 bases and 5 bases, with 9 bases remaining between them. The CDR3 reads CASSFSGDTQYF. CDR3 in DNA: TGCGCCAGCAGTTTTTCGGGAGATACGCAGTATTTT. Combining the CDR3 with reference TRBV5-1 and TRBJ2-3 gives the whole variable domain KAGVTQTPRYLIKTRGQQVTLSCSPISGHRSVSWYQQTPGQGLQFLFEYFSETQRNKGNFPGRFSGRQFSNSRSEMNVSTLELGDSALYLCASSFSGDTQYFGPGTRLTVL.

This chain links TRBV7-6 with TRBJ2-7; 8 nucleotides line up with TRBD1. Germline values: CDR1 SGHVS, CDR2 FNYEAQ. V shed 5 bases, J shed 5 bases, and the junction held 23 bases outside the gene matches. This CDR3 has 19 amino acids. The CDR3 region has the DNA TGTGCCAGCAGCGGAACGAATCCTTCGATGAGGACAGGGTACGACGAGCAGTACTTC. This encodes CASSGTNPSMRTGYDEQYF.

This chain links TRBV19 with TRBJ2-7; TRBD2 might be the D (6 bases). CDR3 length equals 15 residues. Between the trimmed V and J ends, which lost 6 bases and 7 bases, there was a span of 22 bases. Germline V gene sequence: CDR1 LNHDA, CDR2 SQIVND (reference sequence). Written as DNA, the CDR3 is TGTGCCAGTAGGCCGGAGGGTCCACGAGTAGAAGAGCAGTACTTC. Amino acid sequence: CASRPEGPRVEEQYF.